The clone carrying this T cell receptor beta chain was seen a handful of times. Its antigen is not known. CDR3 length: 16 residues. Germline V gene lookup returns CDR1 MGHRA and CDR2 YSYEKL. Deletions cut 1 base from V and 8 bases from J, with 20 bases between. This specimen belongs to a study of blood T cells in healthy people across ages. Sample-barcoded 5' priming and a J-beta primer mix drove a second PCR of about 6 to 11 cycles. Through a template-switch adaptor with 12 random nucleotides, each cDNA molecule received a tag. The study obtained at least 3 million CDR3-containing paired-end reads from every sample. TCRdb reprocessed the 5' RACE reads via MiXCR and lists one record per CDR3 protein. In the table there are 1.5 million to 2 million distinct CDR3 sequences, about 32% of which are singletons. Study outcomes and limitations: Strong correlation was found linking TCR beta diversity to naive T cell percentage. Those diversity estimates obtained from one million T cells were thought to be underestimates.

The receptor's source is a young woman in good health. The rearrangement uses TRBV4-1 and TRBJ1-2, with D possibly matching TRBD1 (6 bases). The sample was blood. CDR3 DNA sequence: TGCGCCAGCAGCCAAGGCGCCGTCCGGGGACAAAGGGGCTACACCTTC. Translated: CASSQGAVRGQRGYTF.